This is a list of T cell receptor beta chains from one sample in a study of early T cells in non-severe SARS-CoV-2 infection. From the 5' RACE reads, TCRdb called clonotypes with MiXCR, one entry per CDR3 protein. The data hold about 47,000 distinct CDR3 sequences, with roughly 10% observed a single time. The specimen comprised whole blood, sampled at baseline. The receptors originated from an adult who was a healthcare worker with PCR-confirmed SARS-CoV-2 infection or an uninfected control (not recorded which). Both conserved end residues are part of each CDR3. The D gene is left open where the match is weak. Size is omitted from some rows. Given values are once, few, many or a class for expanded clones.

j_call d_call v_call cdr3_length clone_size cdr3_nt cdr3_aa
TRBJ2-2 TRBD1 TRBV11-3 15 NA TGTGCCAGCGGTTCCGGGACAGGGGGGGCCGGGGAGCTGTTTTTT CASGSGTGGAGELFF
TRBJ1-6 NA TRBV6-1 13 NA TGTGCCAGCAGTGAATTTTGGGGTCCACCCCTCCACTTT CASSEFWGPPLHF
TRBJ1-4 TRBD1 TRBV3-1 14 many TGTGCCAGCAGCCCCGGGACAGGGGGCGTGGAACTGTTTTTT CASSPGTGGVELFF
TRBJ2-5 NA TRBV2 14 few TGTGCCAGCAGTGAGGGACCCACCAAGGAGACCCAGTACTTC CASSEGPTKETQYF
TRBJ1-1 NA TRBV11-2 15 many TGTGCCAGCAGCTTAGATCAACAGGGAGTCACTGAAGCTTTCTTT CASSLDQQGVTEAFF
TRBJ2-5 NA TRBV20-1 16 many TGCAGTGCCGAACCGACTTGGGGCCGGAGACAAGAGACCCAGTACTTC CSAEPTWGRRQETQYF
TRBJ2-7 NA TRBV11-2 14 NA TGTGCCAGCAGCGCAACCAGGGGTTCCTACGAGCAGTACTTC CASSATRGSYEQYF
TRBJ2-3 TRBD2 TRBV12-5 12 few TGTGCTAGTGGGAGTAGCGGGGAAACGCAGTATTTT CASGSSGETQYF
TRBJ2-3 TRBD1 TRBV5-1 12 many TGCGCCAGCAGCATGGACAGGGATACGCAGTATTTT CASSMDRDTQYF
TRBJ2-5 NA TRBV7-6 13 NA TGTGCCAGCAGCCCGCGACTAGGAGAGACCCAGTACTTC CASSPRLGETQYF
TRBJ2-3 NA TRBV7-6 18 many TGTGCCAGCAGCTTAGCGTTCTCCCAGGGATCGGCGGCAGATACGCAGTATTTT CASSLAFSQGSAADTQYF
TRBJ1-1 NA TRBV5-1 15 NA TGCGCCAGCAGCTTGGTACCAGGGGCGGGAACTGAAGCTTTCTTT CASSLVPGAGTEAFF
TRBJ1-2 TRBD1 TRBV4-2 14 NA TGTGCCAGCAGCCAAGTGGACAGGTTAAAAGGCTACACCTTC CASSQVDRLKGYTF
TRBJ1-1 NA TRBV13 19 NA TGTGCCAGCAGCTTTTCCTTTGGGGGAGCAGGACACGGAGGGACTGAAGCTTTCTTT CASSFSFGGAGHGGTEAFF
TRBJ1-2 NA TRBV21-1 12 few TGTGCCAGCAGCAGGGACAGCAGTGGCTACACCTTC CASSRDSSGYTF
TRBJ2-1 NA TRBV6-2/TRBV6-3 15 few TGTGCCAGCAGTTACTCGATAGGGTTATACAATGAGCAGTTCTTC CASSYSIGLYNEQFF
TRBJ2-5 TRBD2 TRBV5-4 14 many TGTGCCAGCAGTGGGACTAGCGGACAAGAGACCCAGTACTTC CASSGTSGQETQYF
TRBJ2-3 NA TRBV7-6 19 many TGTGCCAGCAGCTTAGCCCGGGACATCCTCGGGGCACACACAGATACGCAGTATTTT CASSLARDILGAHTDTQYF
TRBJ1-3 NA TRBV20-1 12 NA TGCAGTGCAAGACAGACGGGAAACACCATATATTTT CSARQTGNTIYF
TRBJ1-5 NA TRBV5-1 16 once TGCGCCAGCAGCTCGCCCGGGACTGATAGCAATCAGCCCCAGCATTTT CASSSPGTDSNQPQHF
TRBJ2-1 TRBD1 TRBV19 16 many TGTGCCAGTAACCCCCAAGACAGGGGGCTTTACCATGAGCAGTTCTTC CASNPQDRGLYHEQFF
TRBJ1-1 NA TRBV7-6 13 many TGTGCCAGCAGCTCAGATACTAACACTGAAGCTTTCTTT CASSSDTNTEAFF
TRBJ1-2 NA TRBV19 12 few TGTGCCAGTAATGATTTGACCTATGGCTACACCTTC CASNDLTYGYTF
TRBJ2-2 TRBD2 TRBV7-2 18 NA TGTGCCAGCAGCTTATTACTAGCGGGATCACCGAACACCGGGGAGCTGTTTTTT CASSLLLAGSPNTGELFF
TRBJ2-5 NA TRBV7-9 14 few TGTGCCAGCAGCTTTGGGACCACCCAAGAGACCCAGTACTTC CASSFGTTQETQYF
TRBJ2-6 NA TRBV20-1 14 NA TGCAGTGCTACCAGGGTCTCTGGGGCCAACGTCCTGACTTTC CSATRVSGANVLTF
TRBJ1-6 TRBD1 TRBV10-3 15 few TGTGCCATCAGTCCGGGACAGGGTCTTAGATCACCCCTCCACTTT CAISPGQGLRSPLHF
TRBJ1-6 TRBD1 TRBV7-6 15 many TGTGCCAGCAGCTTAGCGCAGGGGGATTCTTCACCCCTCCACTTT CASSLAQGDSSPLHF
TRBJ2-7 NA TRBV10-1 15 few TGCGCCAGCAACCAGGACATCCCAGCCCACTACGAGCAGTACTTC CASNQDIPAHYEQYF
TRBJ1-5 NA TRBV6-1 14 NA TGTGCCAGCAGGGTGGGCGATAGCAATCAGCCCCAGCATTTT CASRVGDSNQPQHF
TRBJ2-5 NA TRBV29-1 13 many TGCAGCGTTGCCGGTCACGCACAAGGGACCCAGTACTTC CSVAGHAQGTQYF
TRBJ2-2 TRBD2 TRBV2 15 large TGTGCCAGCAGCCCGGGACTAGCGGACACCGGGGAGCTGTTTTTT CASSPGLADTGELFF
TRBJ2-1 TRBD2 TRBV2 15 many TGTGCCAGCAGTGGGGAGAGCGGGAGGGACAATGAGCAGTTCTTC CASSGESGRDNEQFF
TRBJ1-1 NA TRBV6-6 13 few TGTGCCAGCAGTTATGAATGGAACACTGAAGCTTTCTTT CASSYEWNTEAFF
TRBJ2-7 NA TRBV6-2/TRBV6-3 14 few TGTGCCAGCAGGCCAGCCGTCCGCCCCTACGAGCAGTACTTC CASRPAVRPYEQYF
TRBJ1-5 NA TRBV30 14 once TGTGCCTGGAGTGTACGTGGGTTTGATCAGCCCCAGCATTTT CAWSVRGFDQPQHF
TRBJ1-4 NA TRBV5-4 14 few TGTGCCAGCAGCTTGGAGCCGACTAATGAAAAACTGTTTTTT CASSLEPTNEKLFF
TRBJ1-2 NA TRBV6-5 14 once TGTGCCAGCAGGAATAGTGGAGTTGACTATGGCTACACCTTC CASRNSGVDYGYTF
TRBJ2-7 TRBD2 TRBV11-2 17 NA TGTGCCAGCAGCTCGTACCCTAGCGGGAAGAATACCTACGAGCAGTACTTC CASSSYPSGKNTYEQYF
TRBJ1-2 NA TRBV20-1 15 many TGCAGTGCTTCCCCGCCCGCGGCAGGGCTACGTGGCTACACCTTC CSASPPAAGLRGYTF
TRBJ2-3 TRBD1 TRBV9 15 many TGTGCCAGCAGCGGACAGGGGAGGATCACAGATACGCAGTATTTT CASSGQGRITDTQYF
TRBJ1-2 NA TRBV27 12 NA TGTGCCAGCAGGCAGGATATCTATGGCTACACCTTC CASRQDIYGYTF
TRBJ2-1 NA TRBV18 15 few TGTGCCAGCTCACCACCGAAGGTGTCAGAGGATGAGCAGTTCTTC CASSPPKVSEDEQFF
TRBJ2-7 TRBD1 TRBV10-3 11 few TGTGCCACGGGACAGGGTTACGAGCAGTACTTC CATGQGYEQYF
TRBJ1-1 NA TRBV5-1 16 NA TGCGCCAGCAGCCGGGCAGCTGATGGAGATGCCACTGAAGCTTTCTTT CASSRAADGDATEAFF
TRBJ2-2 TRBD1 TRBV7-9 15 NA TGTGCCAGCAGCCAAGGGACAGGGGAAGTCGGGGAGCTGTTTTTT CASSQGTGEVGELFF
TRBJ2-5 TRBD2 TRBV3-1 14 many TGTGCCAGCAGCTTTACTAGCGGCCAAGAGACCCAGTACTTC CASSFTSGQETQYF
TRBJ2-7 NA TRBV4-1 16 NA TGCGCCAGCAGTCGATTGAGCCCAGAGGTCTCCTACGAGCAGTACTTC CASSRLSPEVSYEQYF
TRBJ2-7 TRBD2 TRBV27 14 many TGTGCCAGCAGTTTGCTAGCGGGAGGGGAGGAGCAGTACTTC CASSLLAGGEEQYF
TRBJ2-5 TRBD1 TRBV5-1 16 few TGCGCCAGCAGCTGGCCGGGACAGGGTATACAAGAGACCCAGTACTTC CASSWPGQGIQETQYF
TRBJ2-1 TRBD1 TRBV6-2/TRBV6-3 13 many TGTGCCAGCAGTCCGCAGGGGGTTGGTGAGCAGTTCTTC CASSPQGVGEQFF
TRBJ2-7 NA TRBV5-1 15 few TGCGCCAGCAGCTTGGTCGATGCAGGGACTTACGAGCAGTACTTC CASSLVDAGTYEQYF
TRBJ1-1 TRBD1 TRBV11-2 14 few TGTGCCAGCAGCTTAATGGGACAGTACACTGAAGCTTTCTTT CASSLMGQYTEAFF
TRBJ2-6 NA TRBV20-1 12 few TGCAGTGGGGGCTCTGGGGCCAACGTCCTGACTTTC CSGGSGANVLTF